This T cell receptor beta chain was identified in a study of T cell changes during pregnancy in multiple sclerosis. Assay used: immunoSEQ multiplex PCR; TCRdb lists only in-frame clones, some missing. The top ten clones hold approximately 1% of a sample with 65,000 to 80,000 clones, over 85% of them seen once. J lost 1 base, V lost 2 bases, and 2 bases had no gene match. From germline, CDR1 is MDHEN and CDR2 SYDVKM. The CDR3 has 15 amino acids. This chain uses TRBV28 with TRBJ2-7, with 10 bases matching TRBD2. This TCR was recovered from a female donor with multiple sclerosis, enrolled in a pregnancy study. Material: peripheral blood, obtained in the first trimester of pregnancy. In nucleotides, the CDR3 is TGTGCCAGCAGTTTAGAAGCGGGAGGGTCCTACGAGCAGTACTTC. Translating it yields CASSLEAGGSYEQYF.